The rows below give T cell receptor beta chains drawn from one sample of a study of shared clonotypes between healthy human individuals. Profiled with immunoSEQ multiplex PCR; TCRdb holds only in-frame clones, not every one. The table has some 630,000 clones, roughly 78% seen once. Material for sequencing was memory CD4+ T cells sorted from blood. These receptors were collected from a woman in her twenties or thirties in good health. CDR3s include the opening cysteine and the closing phenylalanine or tryptophan. Fields, in order: CDR3 DNA, CDR3 protein, clone size, D gene, V gene, J gene. A D gene is named only where the DNA matches it firmly. Size values are once, few and many counts, or a class for expanded clones, and some rows have none.

TGCGCCAGCAGAGGAGTGTGGAATCCCGGACAAGGAGCTTTCTTT,CASRGVWNPGQGAFF,.,.,TRBV5-1,TRBJ1-1
TGTGCCAGTCGGCAGGGTGGGGCAGGTGTGGATGAGCAGTTCTTC,CASRQGGAGVDEQFF,.,.,TRBV19,TRBJ2-1
TGTGCCAGCAGTTTTAACGGGGGCCTAAATCAGCCCCAGCATTTT,CASSFNGGLNQPQHF,once,.,TRBV28,TRBJ1-5
TGTGCCAGCAGCAATCGAGGGGGCTCTGGGACCGGGGAGCTGTTTTTT,CASSNRGGSGTGELFF,few,TRBD1,TRBV7-9,TRBJ2-2
TGTGCCAGCAGTTTGCCCCACATGACTAGCGGGATGGAGAATGAGCAGTTCTTC,CASSLPHMTSGMENEQFF,.,TRBD2,TRBV28,TRBJ2-1
TGCGCCAGCAGCCAAGAGGGTCTAACCAGGGATACGCAGTATTTT,CASSQEGLTRDTQYF,.,.,TRBV4-1,TRBJ2-3
TGCAGCGTTCCGGGGGTCCTCTACAATGAGCAGTTCTTC,CSVPGVLYNEQFF,.,.,TRBV29-1,TRBJ2-1
TGTGCCAGTAGTATGACAATCTCCGGGACACCAGCAGAAAAACTGTTTTTT,CASSMTISGTPAEKLFF,.,.,TRBV19,TRBJ1-4
TGTGCCAGCTCCCCCAAGCAGCTAGCGGACAATGAGCAGTTCTTC,CASSPKQLADNEQFF,many,TRBD2,TRBV18,TRBJ2-1
TGTGCCAGCAGTTCCACTATCCATCGGGGGGGCCGCACTGAAGCTTTCTTT,CASSSTIHRGGRTEAFF,.,.,TRBV28,TRBJ1-1
TGTGCCAGCAGCGTAGGTGAGGGGGCCTACTACGAGCAGTACTTC,CASSVGEGAYYEQYF,.,TRBD1,TRBV9,TRBJ2-7
TGCGCCAGCAGTGAAGGGCAGGGCACCTACGAGCAGTACTTC,CASSEGQGTYEQYF,.,.,TRBV10-2,TRBJ2-7
TGCGCCACCAGGGGGCAGCAGGTGATGCAGTATTTT,CATRGQQVMQYF,once,TRBD1,TRBV10-2,TRBJ2-3
TGTGCCAGCAGTTTATTTCGGACTAGCCAACATGAGCAGTTCTTC,CASSLFRTSQHEQFF,.,TRBD2,TRBV28,TRBJ2-1
TGTGCCAGCTCACCAACCCTTGGGGCGTCCAGCTCCTACAATGAGCAGTTCTTC,CASSPTLGASSSYNEQFF,once,.,TRBV18,TRBJ2-1
TGTGCCAGCAGCCCCGTTATAGCGGGAGTCCACGACACCGGGGAGCTGTTTTTT,CASSPVIAGVHDTGELFF,.,TRBD2,TRBV28,TRBJ2-2
TGTGCCAGCAGCTCAAAGACTAGCGGGTATTACGAGCAGTACTTC,CASSSKTSGYYEQYF,.,TRBD2,TRBV7-2,TRBJ2-7
TGCCAAGGGACTAGCACGGATGAGCAGTTCTTC,CQGTSTDEQFF,.,TRBD2,TRBV20-1,TRBJ2-1
TGTGCCAGCAGCTTAACTGGCCGCAATCAGCCCCAGCATTTT,CASSLTGRNQPQHF,.,.,TRBV7-9,TRBJ1-5
TGCAGCGTTCGGGGGGAGCTCACAGATACGCAGTATTTT,CSVRGELTDTQYF,.,TRBD2,TRBV29-1,TRBJ2-3
TGTGCCAGCAGCTTCGCGGGAGGGGAGCAGTTCTTC,CASSFAGGEQFF,.,TRBD2,TRBV13,TRBJ2-1
TGTGCCAGCAGCTTAGATCCCCCGGGACTAGCGGGGGGGGGAAACATTCAGTACTTC,CASSLDPPGLAGGGNIQYF,few,TRBD2,TRBV11-2,TRBJ2-4
TGCGCCAGCGATGAAGGCCGGAACACCGGGGAGCTGTTTTTT,CASDEGRNTGELFF,.,.,TRBV5-1,TRBJ2-2
TGCGCCAGCAGCCATGAAGGGAGCGGGAGATCGGAGACCCAGTACTTC,CASSHEGSGRSETQYF,many,TRBD2,TRBV5-1,TRBJ2-5
TGTGCCAGCAGCCAAGACACTAGCGGGAGGGATACCGGGGAGCTGTTTTTT,CASSQDTSGRDTGELFF,.,TRBD2,TRBV4-2,TRBJ2-2
TGCGCCAGCAGCCCGTATAGCGGGAGGATGCACGTCCTGACTTTC,CASSPYSGRMHVLTF,.,TRBD2,TRBV5-1,TRBJ2-6
TGTGCCAGCAGGCCGGCAGACCTAAATACTGAAGCTTTCTTT,CASRPADLNTEAFF,.,.,TRBV6-5,TRBJ1-1
TGTGCCAGCTCACCACGGCAGGAACGGACTGAAGCTTTCTTT,CASSPRQERTEAFF,.,.,TRBV18,TRBJ1-1
TGTGCCAGCAGGCAGGGGAAAGAGTACATTCAGTACTTC,CASRQGKEYIQYF,.,.,TRBV28,TRBJ2-4
TGTGCCAGCAGCTTGTCTCCCGTTACAGGGAGCGGCTCCTACAATGAGCAGTTCTTC,CASSLSPVTGSGSYNEQFF,.,.,TRBV5-6,TRBJ2-1
TGTGCCAGTAGTAGAGGACAGATGAACACTGAAGCTTTCTTT,CASSRGQMNTEAFF,.,.,TRBV19,TRBJ1-1
TGTGCCAGCAGAGACCCCGGGACAGGGATGGGAAACACCATATATTTT,CASRDPGTGMGNTIYF,few,TRBD1,TRBV2,TRBJ1-3
TGTGCCACCAGCAGACCCCGGCAGGACACTGAAGCTTTCTTT,CATSRPRQDTEAFF,.,.,TRBV15,TRBJ1-1
TGTGCCAGCTCATCGGACAGGGGCGGATCACCGCCGAGGAACACTGAAGCTTTCTTT,CASSSDRGGSPPRNTEAFF,once,TRBD1,TRBV18,TRBJ1-1
TGTGCCAGCAGTTTAGTGGTGGGTAACTATGGCTACACCTTC,CASSLVVGNYGYTF,.,.,TRBV28,TRBJ1-2
TGCGCCAGCAGCCAAGAGCGGGTTATGACTGAAGCTTTCTTT,CASSQERVMTEAFF,few,.,TRBV4-1,TRBJ1-1
TGTGCCAGCAGCTTAATGCTGAACACTGAAGCTTTCTTT,CASSLMLNTEAFF,.,.,TRBV7-9,TRBJ1-1
TGTGCCAGCAGCGATCCGGGACTAGCGGGAGGAAGCACAGATACGCAGTATTTT,CASSDPGLAGGSTDTQYF,few,TRBD2,TRBV7-9,TRBJ2-3
TGTGCCAGCAGTTATCGTTACGGGGCCCCCTACGAGCAGTACTTC,CASSYRYGAPYEQYF,.,.,TRBV6-5,TRBJ2-7
TGTGCCAGCGGGTTTCTGGCGAGCAACTCTGGGGCCAACGTCCTGACTTTC,CASGFLASNSGANVLTF,few,.,TRBV27,TRBJ2-6
TGTGCCACTGGGGCGAACCACGAGCAGTACTTC,CATGANHEQYF,.,.,TRBV2,TRBJ2-7
TGTGCCAGCAGCCTAAACCCCCTCGACTCGTGGGAGACCCAGTACTTC,CASSLNPLDSWETQYF,.,.,TRBV7-3,TRBJ2-5
TGTGCCAGCAGCAAAACCGGCACTAATGAAAAACTGTTTTTT,CASSKTGTNEKLFF,few,.,TRBV5-4,TRBJ1-4
TGTGCCACCAGCAGAGATTGGTCCAGGGAAGGATTTATCGGAGAGACCCAGTACTTC,CATSRDWSREGFIGETQYF,.,.,TRBV15,TRBJ2-5
TGTGCCACCAATCAGGGGGCGGGTTTAGCCAAAAACATTCAGTACTTC,CATNQGAGLAKNIQYF,few,TRBD1,TRBV6-6,TRBJ2-4